The next 22 T cell receptor beta chains were all read from a single sample in a study of post-analysis software for immune sequencing data. Study-wide results and limits: About five TRBV segments appeared more often in patients than in controls, and TRBV5-6, TRBV5-1 and TRBV20-1 were among these.

These receptors have no identified antigens. cDNA libraries for TCR beta contained unique molecular identifiers. TCRdb re-called the PCR reads with MiXCR, one entry per CDR3 protein. The table lists 450,000 or so distinct CDR3 sequences, over 35% of them singletons. Source material: blood. These TCRs come from a girl aged 10 to 17 with multiple sclerosis.

This clonotype was seen more than once but under ten times. The chain carries TRBV29-1 and TRBJ2-3; D is tentatively TRBD1 or TRBD2 (5 bases each). The CDR3 totals 14 residues. V was clipped by 7 bases and J by 1 base, with 15 bases between them. The germline V gene has CDR1 SQVTM and CDR2 ANQGSEA. The CDR3 nucleotides read TGCAGCGCCCTCTGGATGGGGGGCACAGATACGCAGTATTTT. Protein: CSALWMGGTDTQYF.

This rearrangement joins TRBV9 to TRBJ2-4; D might be TRBD1 or TRBD2, each matching 5 bases. Germline-derived CDR1 and CDR2 are SGDLS and YYNGEE. Trimming took off 2 bases at V and 8 bases at J, with 8 bases between the two ends. There are 12 residues in the CDR3. Written as DNA, the CDR3 is TGTGCCAGCAGCGTCGTGGGGGACATTCAGTACTTC. Protein: CASSVVGDIQYF. The full variable domain, completed using reference TRBV9 and TRBJ2-4, is DSGVTQTPKHLITATGQRVTLRCSPRSGDLSVYWYQQSLDQGLQFLIQYYNGEERAKGNILERFSAQQFPDLHSELNLSSLELGDSALYFCASSVVGDIQYFGAGTRLSVL.

This clonotype was counted between two and nine times. The rearrangement joins TRBV20-1 to TRBJ2-1; TRBD2 matches at 7 bases. The CDR3 totals 16 residues. Trimming at V came to 2 bases and at J to 8 bases, leaving 15 bases not matched to a gene. Germline values: CDR1 DFQATT, CDR2 SNEGSKA (reference sequence). The CDR3 DNA follows: TGCAGTGCTAGAACTCCGCTGGCGGGAGTATTCGATGAGCAGTTCTTC. Its translation: CSARTPLAGVFDEQFF.

This clonotype was counted between two and nine times. The V and J genes are TRBV20-1 and TRBJ1-2, with 7 positions matching TRBD1. Germline CDR1 is DFQATT and CDR2 is SNEGSKA (reference sequence). The V gene end was trimmed by 5 bases and the J gene end by 5 bases; junction bases not matched to a gene: 11. The CDR3 has 14 residues. The CDR3 sequence: CSARPPEQGYGYTF. In nucleotides, the CDR3 is TGCAGTGCTCGCCCCCCCGAACAGGGGTATGGCTACACCTTC.

J is TRBJ2-1 and V is TRBV18; TRBD2 aligns across 8 bases. Germline CDR1 and CDR2: KGHSH and LQKENI. Trimming at V came to 6 bases and at J to 7 bases, leaving 26 bases not matched to a gene. The CDR3 loop spans 20 amino acids. The CDR3 here is CASSHTRAGLATWLGNEQFF. CDR3 DNA: TGTGCCAGCTCCCATACTCGGGCCGGACTAGCTACATGGCTCGGGAATGAGCAGTTCTTC.

The V call is TRBV27, the J call TRBJ2-5; the match to TRBD2 covers 10 bases. This CDR3 comprises 16 residues. J lost 11 bases, V lost 5 bases, and 17 bases had no gene match. The germline gives CDR1 MNHEY, CDR2 SMNVEV (reference sequence). CDR3 in amino acids: CASSPYSSGSGGEQYF. The CDR3 DNA is TGTGCCAGCAGTCCCTACTCTAGCGGGAGTGGAGGTGAGCAGTACTTC.

This CDR3 is CSVEGGLAFWETQYF. Written as DNA, the CDR3 is TGCAGCGTTGAAGGGGGACTAGCGTTTTGGGAGACCCAGTACTTC. The rearrangement uses TRBV29-1 and TRBJ2-5; 10 bases line up with TRBD2. V shed 1 base and J 5 bases; nucleotides not matched to a gene: 7. Germline V gene lookup returns CDR1 SQVTM and CDR2 ANQGSEA. The CDR3 is 15 amino acids.

This clonotype was seen more than once but under ten times. The chain recombines TRBV20-1 with TRBJ2-1; TRBD2 matches 8 bases. In germline, CDR1 is DFQATT, CDR2 SNEGSKA (reference sequence). V lost 4 bases to trimming and J lost 9 bases; unmatched junction nucleotides: 14. The CDR3 loop spans 15 amino acids. The CDR3, as DNA: TGCAGTGCTAAGCTCGGGAGGGCACACGGGGCTGAGCAGTTCTTC. Its translation: CSAKLGRAHGAEQFF.

CDR3 sequence reads: CASSQENPIGEQFF. Here the CDR3 DNA reads TGCGCCAGCAGCCAAGAGAACCCGATAGGTGAGCAGTTCTTC. V usage is TRBV4-1 and J usage is TRBJ2-1; D ambiguous. CDR1 and CDR2 (germline): MGHRA, YSYEKL. This CDR3 is 14 amino acids long. Trimming stripped 0 bases from V and 9 bases from J, with 12 bases between.

The chain combines TRBV7-2 with TRBJ2-7; a possible D gene is TRBD2 (6 bases). The CDR3 consists of 13 residues. Germline CDR1 reads SGHTA; CDR2 reads FQGNSA. The V and J ends lost 4 bases and 7 bases respectively, with 14 bases between them. This CDR3 is CASSSIGGWEQYF. The CDR3 region has the DNA TGTGCCAGCAGCTCTATCGGGGGTTGGGAGCAGTACTTC. Drawing the rest from reference TRBV7-2 and TRBJ2-7, the complete variable domain is GAGVSQSPSNKVTEKGKDVELRCDPISGHTALYWYRQSLGQGLEFLIYFQGNSAPDKSGLPSDRFSAERTGGSVSTLTIQRTQQEDSAVYLCASSSIGGWEQYFGPGTRLTVT.

The chain is built from TRBV5-6 and TRBJ2-5, with a weak D call TRBD1 (6 bases). This CDR3 is 12 amino acids long. Trimming cost V 1 base and J 11 bases, with 12 bases left between them. From germline, CDR1 is SGHDT and CDR2 YYEEEE. DNA for the CDR3: TGTGCCAGCAGCTTGACAGGGTGGGAGCAGTACTTC. It codes for CASSLTGWEQYF.

The J gene is TRBJ2-4, the V gene TRBV20-1; 13 positions match TRBD2. The J segment lost 8 bases and the V segment lost 4 bases, leaving 8 bases of the junction unmatched. CDR1 is DFQATT, CDR2 SNEGSKA, per germline (reference sequence). The CDR3 has 15 residues. CDR3 coding DNA: TGCAGTGCTACCGGGACTAGCGGGAAGTGGGACATTCAGTACTTC. Translating gives CSATGTSGKWDIQYF.

The J gene is TRBJ2-1, the V gene TRBV29-1; 9 bases line up with TRBD2. The CDR3 has 15 residues. Unmatched junction bases numbered 7, after V lost 6 bases and J lost 1 base. Germline lookup yields CDR1 SQVTM and CDR2 ANQGSEA. The CDR3 sequence is CSVSSGSGSYNEQFF. The CDR3 bases are TGCAGCGTGAGTAGCGGGAGCGGGTCCTACAATGAGCAGTTCTTC.

This CDR3 is CASSLLYGGTDTQYF. The CDR3 DNA reads as TGTGCCAGCAGCCTCCTGTATGGGGGTACAGATACGCAGTATTTT. This sequence joins TRBV7-3 and TRBJ2-3; D may correspond to TRBD1 or TRBD2 (5 bases each). The V and J ends lost 5 bases and 3 bases respectively, with 15 bases between them. This CDR3 contains 15 residues. The germline CDR1 and CDR2 sequences are SGHTA and FQGTGA.

A few counts support this clonotype. The chain links TRBV20-1 to TRBJ2-7; 7 positions match TRBD1. The CDR3 length is 13 residues. The germline CDR1 and CDR2 sequences are DFQATT and SNEGSKA (reference sequence). The V gene end was trimmed by 4 bases and the J gene end by 2 bases; junction bases not matched to a gene: 5. The DNA of the CDR3 is TGCAGTGCTACTGACAGGGCGGCCTACGAGCAGTACTTC. It yields the protein CSATDRAAYEQYF.

The count of this clonotype is one. The chain carries TRBV7-9 and TRBJ2-4; 7 positions agree with TRBD2. The end of the DNA is better explained by TRBJ2-7, so the J call may be wrong. In germline, CDR1 is SEHNR, CDR2 FQNEAQ (reference sequence). The CDR3 loop spans 14 amino acids. The CDR3 DNA is TGTGCCAGCAGCTCGGGAGGTGGTCCCTACGAGCAGTACTTC. This sequence encodes CASSSGGGPYEQYF.

The V call is TRBV12-5, the J call TRBJ2-5; 12 bases match TRBD2. Germline CDR1 is LGHNT and CDR2 is FRNRAP. V shed 5 bases, J shed 2 bases, and the junction held 3 bases outside the gene matches. The CDR3 runs 15 residues. This chain's CDR3 is CASGGGLAGQETQYF. For the CDR3, the DNA is TGTGCTAGTGGTGGGGGACTAGCGGGTCAAGAGACCCAGTACTTC.

This chain uses TRBV11-2 with TRBJ2-1; 8 positions agree with TRBD2. The V gene's germline CDR1 is SGHAT and CDR2 FQNNGV. V gave up 3 bases and J gave up 0 bases; unmatched junction bases: 13. CDR3 length: 19 residues. In nucleotides, the CDR3 is TGTGCCAGCAGCTTGGGTGGGAAGATAGCGGGGCTCTCCTACAATGAGCAGTTCTTC. Its translation: CASSLGGKIAGLSYNEQFF.

V and J are TRBV10-1 and TRBJ2-7, with 7 bases fitting TRBD2. The CDR3 loop spans 12 amino acids. Germline V gene lookup returns CDR1 WNHNN and CDR2 SYGVQD (reference sequence). Losses at the gene ends were 8 bases for V and 7 bases for J; bases not matched to a gene: 8. The CDR3 DNA reads TGCGCCAGCGGAGGACTAGAGGGTGAGCAGTACTTC. Translating gives CASGGLEGEQYF.

The chain is built from TRBV4-1 and TRBJ2-2, with a possible D match to TRBD2 (6 bases). The CDR3 length is 16 residues. The V end was cut by 1 base, the J end by 5 bases, with 14 bases between. Germline values: CDR1 MGHRA, CDR2 YSYEKL. The CDR3 DNA reads as TGCGCCAGCAGCCAAGCTAGGACCCGGGGGACCGGGGAGCTGTTTTTT. It codes for CASSQARTRGTGELFF.

This clonotype turned up a few times. V gene TRBV4-3 combines with J gene TRBJ2-1, with 8 bases identical to TRBD1. Germline V CDR1 and CDR2: LGHNA, YSLEER. This CDR3 is 17 amino acids long. V gave up 0 bases and J gave up 4 bases; unmatched junction bases: 8. CDR3 in DNA: TGCGCCAGCAGCCAAGATTGGGGCGGGACAGGATACAATGAGCAGTTCTTC. Its translation is CASSQDWGGTGYNEQFF.

This sequence joins TRBV7-2 and TRBJ2-1; the match to TRBD1 covers 8 bases. Germline CDR1 and CDR2: SGHTA and FQGNSA. V gave up 4 bases and J gave up 11 bases; unmatched junction bases: 13. The CDR3 extends over 15 amino acids. CDR3 bases: TGTGCCAGCAGCTCGACAGGGGAATCGGGTCAAAAGCAGTTCTTC. This encodes CASSSTGESGQKQFF.